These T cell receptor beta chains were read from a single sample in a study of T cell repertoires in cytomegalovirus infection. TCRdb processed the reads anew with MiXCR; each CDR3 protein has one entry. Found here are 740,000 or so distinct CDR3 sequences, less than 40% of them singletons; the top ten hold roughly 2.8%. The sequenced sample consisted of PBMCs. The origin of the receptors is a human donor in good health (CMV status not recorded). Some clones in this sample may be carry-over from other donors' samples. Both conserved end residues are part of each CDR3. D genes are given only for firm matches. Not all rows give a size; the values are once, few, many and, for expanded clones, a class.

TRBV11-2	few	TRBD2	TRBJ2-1	CASSLEASGTRDNEQFF	TGTGCCAGCAGCTTAGAGGCTAGCGGGACGAGGGACAATGAGCAGTTCTTC
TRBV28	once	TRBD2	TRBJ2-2	CASSLYRLAGGPDTGELFF	TGTGCCAGCAGTTTATATCGGCTAGCGGGGGGGCCTGACACCGGGGAGCTGTTTTTT
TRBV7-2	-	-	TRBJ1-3	CASSLNRGSSGNTIYF	TGTGCCAGCAGCTTGAATCGGGGAAGCTCTGGAAACACCATATATTTT
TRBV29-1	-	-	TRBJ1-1	CSVRAVQNTEAFF	TGCAGCGTCCGAGCCGTCCAGAACACTGAAGCTTTCTTT
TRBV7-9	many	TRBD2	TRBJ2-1	CASSSPGLATNEQFF	TGTGCCAGCAGCTCCCCGGGACTAGCGACAAATGAGCAGTTCTTC
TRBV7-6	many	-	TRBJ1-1	CASSFRGVDTEAFF	TGTGCCAGCAGCTTCCGGGGTGTCGACACTGAAGCTTTCTTT
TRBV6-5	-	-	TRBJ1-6	CASSYQAGPGFNSPLHF	TGTGCCAGCAGTTACCAGGCGGGACCGGGATTCAATTCACCCCTCCACTTT
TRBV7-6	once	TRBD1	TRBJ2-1	CASSVGQGAAFEQFF	TGTGCCAGCAGTGTGGGACAGGGGGCGGCCTTTGAGCAGTTCTTC
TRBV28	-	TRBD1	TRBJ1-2	CASSLWDRGPSYKDGYTF	TGTGCCAGCAGTTTATGGGACAGGGGGCCCAGTTATAAGGATGGCTACACCTTC
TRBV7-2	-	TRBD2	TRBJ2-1	CASSFQRGFDEQFF	TGTGCCAGCAGCTTCCAGCGGGGGTTCGATGAGCAGTTCTTC
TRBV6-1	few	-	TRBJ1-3	CASATLRSGNTIYF	TGTGCCAGCGCGACGCTTCGCTCTGGAAACACCATATATTTT
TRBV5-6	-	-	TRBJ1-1	CASSLWTLEAFF	TGTGCCAGCAGCTTGTGGACACTTGAAGCTTTCTTT
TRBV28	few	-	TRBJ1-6	CASSPGGVNSPLHF	TGTGCCAGCAGTCCGGGCGGGGTAAATTCACCCCTCCACTTT
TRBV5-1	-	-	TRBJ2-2	CASREGTSGGELFF	TGCGCCAGCAGAGAGGGTACCTCAGGAGGGGAGCTGTTTTTT